This entry lists 13 T cell receptor beta chains sequenced from one sample in a study of T cells in Graves' hyperthyroidism and ophthalmopathy. TCR beta CDR3 region amplification was performed from RNA transcripts. HTBI primers were used for first-round RT-PCR of the TCR CDR3. TCRdb re-derived calls from the multiplex PCR reads in MiXCR, one entry per CDR3 protein. Altogether under 450,000 distinct CDR3 sequences are present, 15% to 19% being singletons, with the ten largest covering approximately 8%. Sequenced material: blood. These receptors originate from a woman under 30 with Graves' hyperthyroidism.

This clonotype occurred many times. The J gene is TRBJ2-3, the V gene TRBV2; 11 bases map to TRBD2. J was trimmed by 8 bases and V by 6 bases; bases with no gene match: 13. Germline CDR1 is SNHLY and CDR2 is FYNNEI. The CDR3 is 16 residues long. The CDR3 sequence: CASRNPSGGYLGTQYF. CDR3 in DNA: TGTGCCAGCAGAAACCCTAGCGGGGGGTACCTCGGTACGCAGTATTTT.

This clonotype was recorded many times. V and J are TRBV29-1 and TRBJ1-1; TRBD1 matches 9 bases. The V and J ends lost 7 bases and 12 bases, in that order; junction bases with no gene match: 12. Germline V CDR1 and CDR2: SQVTM, ANQGSEA. The CDR3 has 12 residues. The CDR3 sequence: CSAGTGTGTTFF. The CDR3 DNA is TGCAGCGCCGGAACCGGGACAGGGACGACTTTCTTT.

To note about this clonotype: Given a much more abundant clone one base away, this may be a read error. This chain joins TRBV12-3 or TRBV12-4 and TRBJ1-5; a weak D match, TRBD1 (6 bases). This CDR3 is 15 amino acids long. This chain's CDR3 is CASSLAWGDNRPQHF. CDR3 DNA: TGTGCCAGCAGTTTAGCGTGGGGGGACAATCGGCCCCAGCATTTT.

This clonotype was detected many times. The chain uses TRBV20-1 and TRBJ1-5, with TRBD1 matching over 8 bases. CDR1 and CDR2 from the germline V gene are DFQATT and SNEGSKA (reference sequence). This CDR3 has 16 residues. Trimming cost V 6 bases and J 4 bases; bases outside gene matches: 14. CDR3: CSASPRDRGGNQPQHF. CDR3 nucleotides: TGCAGTGCGAGCCCCAGAGACAGGGGTGGGAATCAGCCCCAGCATTTT.

This clonotype was picked up many times. V is TRBV5-1 and J is TRBJ1-5; D is undetermined. The length of the CDR3 is 13 residues. Germline V gives CDR1 SGHRS, CDR2 YFSETQ. V was trimmed by 0 bases and J by 6 bases, leaving 7 bases between them. CDR3 in DNA: TGCGCCAGCAGCTTGGCCGCGGGTCAGCCCCAGCATTTT. Its translation: CASSLAAGQPQHF.

This clonotype showed up many times. The chain employs TRBV27 and TRBJ2-5; TRBD2 aligns across 11 bases. V lost 8 bases and J lost 3; bases outside the gene matches: 5. CDR1 is MNHEY and CDR2 is SMNVEV in the germline V gene (reference sequence). The CDR3 loop spans 14 amino acids. As DNA, the CDR3 is TGTGCCAGCGCATTTAGCGGGAGGGAAGAGACCCAGTACTTC. It codes for CASAFSGREETQYF.

The chain uses TRBV5-1 and TRBJ1-1; possible D gene TRBD1, 6 bases. The germline V and J ends were trimmed by 2 bases and 1 base, with 12 bases remaining between them. Germline V gene data show CDR1 as SGHRS and CDR2 as YFSETQ. This CDR3 has 15 residues. For the CDR3, the DNA is TGCGCCAGCAGCTTAAATCAGGGGAGGAACACTGAAGCTTTCTTT. It codes for CASSLNQGRNTEAFF.

The CDR3: CASSVEASSKNIQYF. For the CDR3, the DNA is TGTGCCAGCAGCGTAGAGGCTTCATCCAAAAACATTCAGTACTTC. This chain links TRBV9 with TRBJ2-4; D unresolved. V lost 0 bases and J 2 bases, leaving 9 bases between the germline ends. CDR3 length equals 15 residues. Looked up from germline, CDR1 is SGDLS and CDR2 is YYNGEE.

This clonotype was observed many times. The chain has TRBV13 and TRBJ2-5, with 13 bases fitting TRBD2. V dropped 5 bases and J dropped 1; count of bases not matched to a gene: 4. Germline V gene sequence: CDR1 PRHDT, CDR2 FYEKMQ (reference sequence). The length of the CDR3 is 16 residues. The chain's CDR3 is CASSPWTSGGQETQYF. DNA for the CDR3: TGTGCCAGCAGCCCGTGGACTAGCGGGGGCCAAGAGACCCAGTACTTC.

This clonotype was recorded many times. The chain employs TRBV12-3 or TRBV12-4 and TRBJ2-3; 9 bases agree with TRBD2. This CDR3 comprises 16 residues. Losses at the gene ends were 1 base for V and 6 bases for J; bases not matched to a gene: 8. The CDR3 loop is CASSLGAGGPPDTQYF. The CDR3 DNA sequence: TGTGCCAGCAGTTTAGGGGCGGGGGGGCCACCGGATACGCAGTATTTT.

This clonotype was seen at least ten times. This chain joins TRBV5-1 and TRBJ2-7, with 9 bases identical to TRBD1. V lost 7 bases to trimming and J lost 1 base; unmatched junction nucleotides: 6. This CDR3 spans 14 amino acids. Per the germline V gene, CDR1 is SGHRS and CDR2 is YFSETQ. This CDR3 is CASCRDRASYEQYF. CDR3 coding DNA: TGCGCCAGCTGCCGGGACAGGGCGTCCTACGAGCAGTACTTC.

This clonotype has a count of ten or more. This chain joins TRBV2 and TRBJ2-3, with 7 bases lining up with TRBD2. Germline CDR1 SNHLY, CDR2 FYNNEI. Trimming removed 2 bases from V and 5 bases from J; junction bases left unmatched: 4. The CDR3 covers 14 residues. CDR3 DNA sequence: TGTGCCAGCAGTGAACTAGCGGAGCGAGATACGCAGTATTTT. Translating it yields CASSELAERDTQYF.

The table lists this clonotype with many counts. V and J are TRBV11-2 and TRBJ2-1; D possibly matches TRBD1 or TRBD2 (5 bases each). Germline CDR1 SGHAT, CDR2 FQNNGV. This CDR3 is 15 amino acids long. Deletions cut 5 bases from V and 1 base from J, with 12 bases between. This CDR3 is CASSPGSGSYNEQFF. The CDR3 nucleotides are TGTGCCAGCAGCCCAGGGTCGGGGTCCTACAATGAGCAGTTCTTC.